This T cell receptor beta chain came from a study of B cell selection in AIRE deficiency. Sorting defined conventional CD4 T cells as CD4+CD127+. Assay: immunoSEQ multiplex PCR; the TCRdb copy retains only in-frame clones and omits some. The table has about 27,000 clones, about 95% seen once. Germline CDR1 and CDR2: SGHRS and YFSETQ. Trimming took off 4 bases at V and 3 bases at J, with 13 bases between the two ends. This CDR3 contains 14 residues. Input material: CD4+CD127+ conventional T cells sorted from PBMCs. This sequence joins TRBV5-1 and TRBJ1-1, with D uncertain. The TCR sequence derives from a human donor in good health. CDR3 region: CASSLGRSYTEAFF. The CDR3 region has the DNA TGCGCCAGCAGCCTTGGACGGTCCTACACTGAAGCTTTCTTT. Based on the CDR3 plus reference TRBV5-1 and TRBJ1-1, the full variable domain is KAGVTQTPRYLIKTRGQQVTLSCSPISGHRSVSWYQQTPGQGLQFLFEYFSETQRNKGNFPGRFSGRQFSNSRSEMNVSTLELGDSALYLCASSLGRSYTEAFFGQGTRLTVV.